What follows is one T cell receptor beta chain and its context. Its specificity is not known. Germline CDR1 is SGHNT and CDR2 is YYREEE (reference sequence). The CDR3 contains 18 residues. Trimming took 3 bases from V and 1 from J; bases not matched to a gene: 3. The entry originates in a study of T cell responses to AZD1222 COVID-19 vaccine. Overall study findings and caveats: In the spike-specific TCR repertoire, nearly half reportedly target unmutated variant regions. Regions 160-218 and 743-854 held dominance among vaccine-associated CD4 TCRs, which spanned spike. Elevations in Spike-specific TCR breadth and depth followed administration of two AZD1222 doses. Clonal diversity may have been underestimated in mostly white British donors.

TCRdb's copy holds only in-frame clones and misses some; the assay was immunoSEQ multiplex PCR. In the table there are about 99,000 clones, 93% of which are singletons. The rearrangement joins TRBV5-4 to TRBJ2-2, with 16 bases aligning to TRBD2. The origin of this receptor is an adult in good health. The sample consisted of peripheral blood, taken on day 0 of AZD1222 vaccination. CDR3 bases: TGTGCCAGCAGCTCCGGGACTAGCGGGAGGGGGAACACCGGGGAGCTGTTTTTT. It specifies CASSSGTSGRGNTGELFF.